The 25 T cell receptor beta chains below come from one sample, sequenced in a study of shared clonotypes between healthy human individuals (TCRdb year 2020). CD8 naive samples were CD45RO-negative cells positively selected for CCR7, giving a CD45RA+CCR7+ population that excluded TemRA cells. Preparation of the library involved the immunoSEQ multiplex PCR assay. The table comes from immuneACCESS by way of TCRdb, which keeps in-frame sequences with V and J called. Part of the clones is missing from these tables; in studies checked, under half for an unresolved V gene and the rest for unknown reasons. The sample table shows some 2 million clones, and about 94% are seen once. In total, the top ten clones hold 0.9% to 1.5% of the sample. Sequencing used naive CD8+ T cells sorted from blood. The cell subset or site label for this specimen denotes: CD45RA+CCR7+. The receptors originated from a man between 18 and 29 years old in good health.

The chain carries TRBV7-3 and TRBJ2-1, with D perhaps TRBD2 (6 bases). The CDR3 loop spans 15 amino acids. Trimming removed 6 bases from V and 6 bases from J, with 18 bases in between. The germline V gene has CDR1 SGHTA and CDR2 FQGTGA. CDR3 residues: CASRSRVAGGNEQFF. In nucleotides, the CDR3 is TGTGCCAGCAGGTCCCGGGTAGCCGGGGGCAATGAGCAGTTCTTC.

The CDR3 region is CASSLRPPATTNEKLFF. The CDR3 coding sequence is TGTGCCAGCAGTTTAAGGCCCCCGGCGACAACTAATGAAAAACTGTTTTTT. The chain recombines TRBV28 with TRBJ1-4; D call uncertain. Germline CDR1 is MDHEN and CDR2 is SYDVKM. The CDR3 length is 17 residues. V lost 2 bases and J lost 0, with 13 bases in between.

Remarks on this clone: This CDR3 is also generated by other DNA sequences in the sample. J is TRBJ2-7 and V is TRBV27; D is unclear. This CDR3 is built from 13 residues. Germline V gives CDR1 MNHEY, CDR2 SMNVEV (reference sequence). The V gene lost 3 bases and the J gene lost 0 bases, with 6 bases spanning the gap. The CDR3 reads CASSLHSSYEQYF. In DNA, the CDR3 is TGTGCCAGCAGTTTGCACAGCTCCTACGAGCAGTACTTC.

The rearrangement uses TRBV19 and TRBJ2-7, with TRBD2 matching 9 bases. Germline CDR1 reads LNHDA; CDR2 reads SQIVND (reference sequence). The CDR3 is 15 residues long. J gave up 2 bases and V 5 bases, and 7 bases lay outside the gene matches. CDR3 residues: CASSAGAGGAYEQYF. The DNA for the CDR3 is TGTGCCAGTAGTGCCGGAGCGGGAGGTGCCTACGAGCAGTACTTC.

The V gene is TRBV6-5, the J gene TRBJ2-1, with D possibly matching TRBD1 (5 bases). The length of the CDR3 is 14 residues. The germline V gene encodes CDR1 MNHEY and CDR2 SVGAGI. Trimming took 10 bases from V and 5 from J, leaving 18 bases between them. CDR3 sequence (DNA): TGTGCCACTAAACCGACAGCGCCGAACAATGAGCAGTTCTTC. Translating it yields CATKPTAPNNEQFF.

The chain has TRBV13 and TRBJ2-1, with 9 bases aligning to TRBD2. With 5 bases clipped from V and 6 bases from J, the junction kept 8 bases outside the gene matches. This CDR3 is 15 amino acids long. The V gene's germline CDR1 is PRHDT and CDR2 FYEKMQ (reference sequence). CDR3: CASSPSGLAGNEQFF. The CDR3 DNA reads as TGTGCCAGCAGCCCATCGGGACTAGCAGGCAATGAGCAGTTCTTC. Looking up the rest from reference TRBV13 and TRBJ2-1 gives the full variable domain: AAGVIQSPRHLIKEKRETATLKCYPIPRHDTVYWYQQGPGQDPQFLISFYEKMQSDKGSIPDRFSAQQFSDYHSELNMSSLELGDSALYFCASSPSGLAGNEQFFGPGTRLTVL.

The chain combines TRBV11-2 with TRBJ2-1; 7 nucleotides match TRBD2. The germline V gene encodes CDR1 SGHAT and CDR2 FQNNGV. J was trimmed by 7 bases and V by 0 bases; bases with no gene match: 6. The CDR3 runs 15 residues. Here the CDR3 DNA reads TGTGCCAGCAGCTTAGAAGGTTCCGGGGGGAATGAGCAGTTCTTC. It translates to CASSLEGSGGNEQFF.

This clone was detected only a few times. V gene TRBV30 combines with J gene TRBJ2-2; tentatively, D is TRBD1 or TRBD2 (5 bases each). Trimming removed 3 bases from V and 1 base from J, with 12 bases in between. Germline V CDR1 and CDR2: GTSNPN, SVGIG (reference sequence). The CDR3 spans 15 residues. The CDR3 region is CAWSDGTQNTGELFF. The CDR3 region has the DNA TGTGCCTGGAGCGACGGGACGCAGAACACCGGGGAGCTGTTTTTT.

The chain uses TRBV5-6 and TRBJ2-7; 8 bases line up with TRBD2. CDR1 is SGHDT, CDR2 YYEEEE, per germline. J was trimmed by 7 bases and V by 7 bases; bases with no gene match: 13. CDR3 length equals 14 residues. The CDR3 loop reads CASSGGNSPSEQYF. As DNA, the CDR3 is TGTGCCAGCTCGGGGGGGAACTCCCCGAGTGAGCAGTACTTC.

J is TRBJ2-7 and V is TRBV5-1; D possibly corresponds to TRBD1 (5 bases). Trimming shortened V by 4 bases and J by 2 bases, and 10 bases separated the two germline ends. This CDR3 comprises 13 residues. Germline CDR1 is SGHRS and CDR2 is YFSETQ. The CDR3 nucleotides read TGCGCCAGCAGCATGGACACTCCCTACGAGCAGTACTTC. Protein sequence: CASSMDTPYEQYF.

This clone was recorded only once. This chain links TRBV9 with TRBJ2-7; TRBD2 matches at 10 bases. With V trimmed by 0 bases and J by 3 bases, 3 bases remained unmatched. Germline CDR1 reads SGDLS; CDR2 reads YYNGEE. CDR3 length: 15 residues. As DNA, the CDR3 is TGTGCCAGCAGCGTAGGTGGGACTAGCGTCTACGAGCAGTACTTC. Protein product: CASSVGGTSVYEQYF.

The chain combines TRBV9 with TRBJ2-7; 8 bases fit TRBD1. The CDR3 totals 15 residues. Germline-derived CDR1 and CDR2 are SGDLS and YYNGEE. V was pared by 2 bases and J by 2 bases, with 6 bases of the junction left unmatched. The CDR3 sequence is CASSVGQGPPYEQYF. CDR3 DNA sequence: TGTGCCAGCAGCGTCGGACAGGGTCCTCCCTACGAGCAGTACTTC.

The chain carries TRBV2 and TRBJ2-7, with 7 positions matching TRBD2. Germline trimming cut 6 bases from V and 5 bases from J; bases unmatched to any gene: 13. Germline V gene lookup returns CDR1 SNHLY and CDR2 FYNNEI. The CDR3 runs to 15 residues. CDR3 loop: CASSPWGGGSDEQYF. In DNA form, the CDR3 reads TGTGCCAGCAGCCCGTGGGGCGGGGGTTCCGACGAGCAGTACTTC.

The chain carries TRBV7-8 and TRBJ1-5, with 8 nucleotides matching TRBD1. The CDR3 has 14 residues. V trimming: 5 bases; J trimming: 4 bases; junction bases outside the gene matches: 4. In germline, CDR1 is SGHVS, CDR2 FQNEAQ. CDR3 in amino acids: CASSGRDRNQPQHF. The DNA of the CDR3 is TGTGCCAGCAGCGGCCGGGACAGGAATCAGCCCCAGCATTTT.

This CDR3 is CASSFSGGAGEQYF. DNA for the CDR3: TGTGCCAGCAGCTTTAGCGGGGGGGCGGGCGAGCAGTACTTC. The chain is built from TRBV7-6 and TRBJ2-7, with 11 bases lining up with TRBD2. With V trimmed by 3 bases and J by 6 bases, 4 bases remained unmatched. This CDR3 has 14 residues. The germline V gene encodes CDR1 SGHVS and CDR2 FNYEAQ. Variable domain in full (rest from reference TRBV7-6 and TRBJ2-7): GAGVSQSPRYKVTKRGQDVALRCDPISGHVSLYWYRQALGQGPEFLTYFNYEAQQDKSGLPNDRFSAERPEGSISTLTIQRTEQRDSAMYRCASSFSGGAGEQYFGPGTRLTVT.

The V and J genes are TRBV7-3 and TRBJ2-3; TRBD2 matches 10 bases. V was clipped by 4 bases and J by 6 bases; unmatched bases: 10. This CDR3 is 16 amino acids long. CDR1 is SGHTA and CDR2 is FQGTGA in the germline V gene. The CDR3 coding sequence is TGTGCCAGCAGCTGGGGGACTAGCGTCGAATTGGATACGCAGTATTTT. Translating it yields CASSWGTSVELDTQYF.

The rearrangement joins TRBV4-1 to TRBJ2-7; 9 nucleotides match TRBD1. CDR1 is MGHRA, CDR2 YSYEKL, per germline. CDR3 size: 17 residues. After removal of 0 bases from V and 2 bases from J, the junction contained 8 bases not matched to a gene. The chain's CDR3 is CASSQEPDRGFTYEQYF. The CDR3 region has the DNA TGCGCCAGCAGCCAAGAACCAGACAGGGGGTTTACCTACGAGCAGTACTTC.

J is TRBJ1-4 and V is TRBV2; no firm D call. The CDR3 runs 17 residues. Trimming took 7 bases from V and 1 from J, leaving 19 bases between them. Germline V gene lookup returns CDR1 SNHLY and CDR2 FYNNEI. The CDR3 nucleotides read TGTGCCAGCAAAGGTGGGGAGGACGAGGGAACTAATGAAAAACTGTTTTTT. Its protein product is CASKGGEDEGTNEKLFF. Combining the CDR3 with reference TRBV2 and TRBJ1-4 gives the whole variable domain EPEVTQTPSHQVTQMGQEVILRCVPISNHLYFYWYRQILGQKVEFLVSFYNNEISEKSEIFDDQFSVERPDGSNFTLKIRSTKLEDSAMYFCASKGGEDEGTNEKLFFGSGTQLSVL.

A single count supports this clone. This rearrangement joins TRBV6-5 to TRBJ1-1; 11 positions match TRBD1. The CDR3 is made up of 15 amino acids. Unmatched junction bases numbered 2, after V lost 5 bases and J lost 0 bases. Germline CDR1 reads MNHEY; CDR2 reads SVGAGI. CDR3 loop: CASSRTGGMNTEAFF. The CDR3 coding sequence is TGTGCCAGCAGTCGGACAGGGGGCATGAACACTGAAGCTTTCTTT.

The chain recombines TRBV21-1 with TRBJ2-5; the table's D call of TRBD2 was not tested on the DNA. TRBV21-1 is marked as a pseudogene. The CDR3 contains 15 residues. The CDR3 spells CASSKAAGVQETQYF. The CDR3 DNA follows: TGTGCCAGCAGCAAAGCGGCGGGGGTCCAAGAGACCCAGTACTTC.

CDR3 sequence: CASRTVIIKKEDEQYF. CDR3 coding DNA: TGTGCCAGCAGGACAGTAATAATAAAGAAAGAAGACGAGCAGTACTTC. The chain carries TRBV2 and TRBJ2-7, with D possibly TRBD1 on 5 matching bases. CDR3 length equals 16 residues. Germline V gives CDR1 SNHLY, CDR2 FYNNEI. Trimming removed 6 bases at V and 5 bases at J, with 23 bases between.

The chain combines TRBV7-9 with TRBJ2-3, with a possible D match to TRBD1 (7 bases). V lost 5 bases to trimming and J lost 4 bases, with 16 bases between them. Germline V gene lookup returns CDR1 SEHNR and CDR2 FQNEAQ (reference sequence). There are 15 residues in the CDR3. CDR3 amino acids: CASSPSGGGPDTQYF. In DNA, the CDR3 is TGTGCCAGCAGCCCTTCAGGGGGAGGTCCAGATACGCAGTATTTT.

The chain joins TRBV7-9 to TRBJ2-7; D remains ambiguous. V gave up 4 bases and J gave up 2 bases, with 18 bases separating them. There are 16 residues in the CDR3. Germline CDR1 reads SEHNR; CDR2 reads FQNEAQ (reference sequence). The CDR3 DNA sequence: TGTGCCAGCAGCTCCTTTCCCGCTCTGTTACCCTACGAGCAGTACTTC. Protein product: CASSSFPALLPYEQYF.

The chain combines TRBV9 with TRBJ2-3; 8 bases fit TRBD2. Germline loops: CDR1 SGDLS, CDR2 YYNGEE. Trimming took 4 bases from V and 2 from J; bases not matched to a gene: 3. The CDR3 loop spans 14 amino acids. Here the CDR3 reads CASSLAGLTDTQYF. CDR3 nucleotides: TGTGCCAGCAGCCTAGCGGGCCTCACAGATACGCAGTATTTT. The full variable domain, in which reference TRBV9 and TRBJ2-3 provide the parts outside the CDR3, is DSGVTQTPKHLITATGQRVTLRCSPRSGDLSVYWYQQSLDQGLQFLIQYYNGEERAKGNILERFSAQQFPDLHSELNLSSLELGDSALYFCASSLAGLTDTQYFGPGTRLTVL.

The chain has TRBV28 and TRBJ1-2; 12 bases match TRBD1. Germline V CDR1 and CDR2: MDHEN, SYDVKM. The CDR3 runs to 15 residues. Trimming took 5 bases from V and 5 from J; bases not matched to a gene: 6. CDR3 in DNA: TGTGCCAGCAGTGTAGGGACAGGGGGCGCTTATGGCTACACCTTC. Translating it yields CASSVGTGGAYGYTF.